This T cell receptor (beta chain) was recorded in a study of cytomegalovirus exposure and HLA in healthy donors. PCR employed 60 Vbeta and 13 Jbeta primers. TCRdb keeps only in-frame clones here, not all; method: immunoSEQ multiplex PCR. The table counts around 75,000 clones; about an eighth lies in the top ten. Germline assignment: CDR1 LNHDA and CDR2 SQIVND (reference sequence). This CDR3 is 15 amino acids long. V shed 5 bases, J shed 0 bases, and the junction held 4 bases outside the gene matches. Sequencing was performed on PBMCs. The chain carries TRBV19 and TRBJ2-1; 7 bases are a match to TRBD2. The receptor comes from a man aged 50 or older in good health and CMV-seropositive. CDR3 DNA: TGTGCCAGTAGTTCTACTAGCGCCTCCTACAATGAGCAGTTCTTC. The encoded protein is CASSSTSASYNEQFF.